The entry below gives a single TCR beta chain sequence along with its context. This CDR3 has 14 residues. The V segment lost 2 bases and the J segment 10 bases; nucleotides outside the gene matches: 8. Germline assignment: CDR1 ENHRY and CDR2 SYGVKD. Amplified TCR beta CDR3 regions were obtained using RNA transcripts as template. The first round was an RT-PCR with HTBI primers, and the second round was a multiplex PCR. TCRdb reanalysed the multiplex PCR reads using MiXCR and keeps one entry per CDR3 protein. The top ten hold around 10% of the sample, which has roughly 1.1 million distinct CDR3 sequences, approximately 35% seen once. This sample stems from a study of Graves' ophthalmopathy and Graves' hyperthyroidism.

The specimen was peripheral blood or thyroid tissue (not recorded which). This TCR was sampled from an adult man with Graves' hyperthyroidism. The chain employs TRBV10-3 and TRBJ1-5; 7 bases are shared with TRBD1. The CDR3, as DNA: TGTGCCATCAGTGAGCGGACAGGAGATTCACCCCAGCATTTT. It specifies CAISERTGDSPQHF.